A single sample gave rise to the 5 T cell receptor beta chains below, sequenced in a study of blood T cells in healthy people across ages. Then a second PCR, running about 6 to 12 cycles, was carried out with a sample-barcoded 5' primer and a J-beta primer mix. Using its own MiXCR run on the 5' RACE reads, TCRdb lists one record per CDR3 protein. The data contain about 1 million distinct CDR3 sequences, 20% to 25% of them singletons. The same specimen was also included in a second study, on T cells of mothers and their children.

Sequencing was carried out using blood. Receptors were obtained from a girl aged 2 to 10 in good health.

This clonotype turned up a few times. V is TRBV9 and J is TRBJ2-2; 10 bases are a match to TRBD2. Looked up from germline, CDR1 is SGDLS and CDR2 is YYNGEE. The CDR3 runs 16 residues. V was pared by 3 bases and J by 5 bases, with 7 bases of the junction left unmatched. The CDR3 loop reads CASSANSGGITGELFF. As DNA, the CDR3 is TGTGCCAGCAGCGCTAATAGCGGGGGGATTACCGGGGAGCTGTTTTTT. Based on the CDR3 plus reference TRBV9 and TRBJ2-2, the full variable domain is DSGVTQTPKHLITATGQRVTLRCSPRSGDLSVYWYQQSLDQGLQFLIQYYNGEERAKGNILERFSAQQFPDLHSELNLSSLELGDSALYFCASSANSGGITGELFFGEGSRLTVL.

This clonotype was observed a handful of times. This chain connects TRBV7-9 to TRBJ2-3, with 7 bases aligning to TRBD2. V trimming: 5 bases; J trimming: 3 bases; junction bases outside the gene matches: 5. Germline V CDR1 and CDR2: SEHNR, FQNEAQ (reference sequence). This CDR3 has 14 amino acids. The CDR3 DNA is TGTGCCAGCAGCAATCCGGGGGGAACAGATACGCAGTATTTT. Translation: CASSNPGGTDTQYF. The entire variable domain, with the rest obtained from reference TRBV7-9 and TRBJ2-3, is as follows: DTGVSQNPRHKITKRGQNVTFRCDPISEHNRLYWYRQTLGQGPEFLTYFQNEAQLEKSRLLSDRFSAERPKGSFSTLEIQRTEQGDSAMYLCASSNPGGTDTQYFGPGTRLTVL.

This clonotype was found a few times. This sequence joins TRBV28 and TRBJ1-4; D possibly corresponds to TRBD1 (5 bases). The CDR3 is 11 amino acids. Germline V gives CDR1 MDHEN, CDR2 SYDVKM. Deletions cut 3 bases from V and 10 bases from J, with 6 bases between. CDR3 DNA sequence: TGTGCCAGCAGTTTGGGGGTAAAACTGTTTTTT. Translation: CASSLGVKLFF.

V gene TRBV14 combines with J gene TRBJ1-1, with unresolved D. Trimming took off 2 bases at V and 7 bases at J, with 14 bases between the two ends. Germline V gene sequence: CDR1 SGHDN, CDR2 FVKESK. The CDR3 runs to 14 residues. Here the CDR3 DNA reads TGTGCCAGCAGCCAACCGGAAGACTATTTTGAAGCTTTCTTT. Translation: CASSQPEDYFEAFF.

The sample holds many counts of this clonotype. J is TRBJ2-3 and V is TRBV12-3 or TRBV12-4; 7 nucleotides line up with TRBD2. The CDR3 totals 16 residues. Trimming removed 5 bases from V and 3 bases from J; junction bases left unmatched: 11. CDR3 amino acids: CASSLHGGSATDTQYF. The CDR3 DNA follows: TGTGCCAGCAGTCTTCACGGGGGGTCGGCGACAGATACGCAGTATTTT.